The rows below give T cell receptor beta chains drawn from one sample of a study of PD-1 blockade in mismatch repair-deficient tumors. Profiling relied on immunoSEQ multiplex PCR, and the TCRdb table lists in-frame clones only, not all of them. Counted here are about 130,000 clones, 85% to 90% occurring once; the ten biggest clones make up 12%. This specimen consisted of peripheral blood, obtained 72 weeks after starting pembrolizumab. The receptors were sampled from an adult with mismatch repair-deficient cancer. Both conserved end residues are part of each CDR3. D genes are given only for firm matches. The size of a clone is reported for some rows only, either as once, few or many, or as a class for expanded clones.

>TRBJ2-3|18|TRBV12-5|TRBD2|-
TGTGCTAGTGGTTCCCCACTAGCGGGGGAGATCTTCACAGATACGCAGTATTTT
CASGSPLAGEIFTDTQYF
>TRBJ2-2|14|TRBV7-2|-|-
TGTGCCAGCAGCTTAGTAGGCCACACCGGGGAGCTGTTTTTT
CASSLVGHTGELFF
>TRBJ2-7|14|TRBV30|-|few
TGTGCCTGGAGGGCCCGGGGCAGCTCCTACGAGCAGTACTTC
CAWRARGSSYEQYF
>TRBJ2-7|17|TRBV7-2|TRBD2|-
TGTGCCAGCAGCTTTCACAAACCGGGACTAAGCTCCTACGAGCAGTACTTC
CASSFHKPGLSSYEQYF
>TRBJ2-2|15|TRBV5-1|TRBD2|-
TGCGCCACCCAGCTTGGGACTAGGTACACCGGGGAGCTGTTTTTT
CATQLGTRYTGELFF
>TRBJ2-1|15|TRBV9|-|-
TGTGCCAGCAGCGTAGCTGCAGGCTCCTACAATGAGCAGTTCTTC
CASSVAAGSYNEQFF
>TRBJ2-7|16|TRBV19|TRBD2|-
TGTGCCAGTAGTCGAGACGGGACTAGCGGGACGGGTGTGCAGTACTTC
CASSRDGTSGTGVQYF
>TRBJ2-1|14|TRBV29-1|-|-
TGCAGCGTTGAACGCGCTAGCGCCCCCAATGAGCAGTTCTTC
CSVERASAPNEQFF
>TRBJ2-3|13|TRBV13|-|-
TGTGCCAGCAGCTTACGGCAGACAGATACGCAGTATTTT
CASSLRQTDTQYF
>TRBJ2-7|14|TRBV29-1|-|-
TGCAGCGTTGTTTCTCAGCCAGGTCTCGACGAGCAGTACTTC
CSVVSQPGLDEQYF
>TRBJ2-7|14|TRBV19|-|-
TGTGCCAGTAGTATGATGGACGGCCCCTACGAGCAGTACTTC
CASSMMDGPYEQYF
>TRBJ2-1|13|TRBV7-9|-|-
TGTGCCAGCAGCTCCCTGGCTTACAATGAGCAGTTCTTC
CASSSLAYNEQFF
>TRBJ2-7|15|TRBV4-3|-|-
TGCGCCAGCAGCCTCCGTTGGCAACGGTCCAGCGAGCAGTACTTC
CASSLRWQRSSEQYF
>TRBJ2-7|17|TRBV18|-|-
TGTGCCAGCTCACCATATGGGGTAAATTCCGTGGGCTACGAGCAGTACTTC
CASSPYGVNSVGYEQYF
>TRBJ2-2|15|TRBV29-1|-|-
TGCAGCGTTGAGATAGGGGACCCTAACACCGGGGAGCTGTTTTTT
CSVEIGDPNTGELFF
>TRBJ2-7|15|TRBV19|TRBD2|-
TGTGCCAGTAGTACCGTGCTAGCGGGGGCCTACGAGCAGTACTTC
CASSTVLAGAYEQYF
>TRBJ2-1|19|TRBV5-5|-|-
TGTGCCAGCAGCTTGGGCGGGATAGGGCTAGCGACGAGGAACAATGAGCAGTTCTTC
CASSLGGIGLATRNNEQFF
>TRBJ2-7|14|TRBV10-2|TRBD2|-
TGCGCCGCCCAACTAGCGGGACCCTCCTACGAGCAGTACTTC
CAAQLAGPSYEQYF
>TRBJ2-1|13|TRBV7-3|-|-
TGTGCCAGCAGCCCGTGGGGTGGTAATGAGCAGTTCTTC
CASSPWGGNEQFF
>TRBJ2-3|16|TRBV2|-|-
TGTGCCAGCAGTGAAGCCGTACTAGTGGGCACAGATACGCAGTATTTT
CASSEAVLVGTDTQYF
>TRBJ2-5|14|TRBV5-4|-|-
TGTGCCAGCAGCTTGGGGGGGACACGAGAGACCCAGTACTTC
CASSLGGTRETQYF
>TRBJ2-7|15|TRBV6-1|-|-
TGTGCCAGCAGAGATGACGGGAGTCCATTCTCCGAGCAGTACTTC
CASRDDGSPFSEQYF
>TRBJ1-5|15|TRBV5-8|-|-
TGTGCCAGCAGCTGGTCCAGGGATAGCAATCAGCCCCAGCATTTT
CASSWSRDSNQPQHF
>TRBJ2-1|17|TRBV4-3|TRBD2|once
TGCGCCAGCAGCCAAGAACATGGCGGGAGGGCCTACAATGAGCAGTTCTTC
CASSQEHGGRAYNEQFF
>TRBJ1-2|11|TRBV29-1|-|-
TGCAGCGTTGAATATGACTATGGCTACACCTTC
CSVEYDYGYTF
>TRBJ2-1|16|TRBV10-3|-|once
TGTGCCATCAGTGACCATGACAGGAGCTCCTACAATGAGCAGTTCTTC
CAISDHDRSSYNEQFF
>TRBJ2-7|15|TRBV14|TRBD1|once
TGTGCCAGCAGGCGCACCGGGACAGGGGGCTACGAGCAGTACTTC
CASRRTGTGGYEQYF
>TRBJ1-1|14|TRBV7-8|-|-
TGTGCCAGCAGCACCGGGACAATTAACACTGAAGCTTTCTTT
CASSTGTINTEAFF
>TRBJ2-1|15|TRBV4-3|-|-
TGCGCCAGCAGCCAAGTACACTACTCCTACAATGAGCAGTTCTTC
CASSQVHYSYNEQFF